This T cell receptor (beta chain) derives from a study of shared clonotypes between healthy human individuals. Across the whole study: With ages of 18 to 49, the donors were a couple of women and a few men.

The CDR3 loop spans 14 amino acids. Trimming removed 1 base from V and 4 bases from J, with 9 bases in between. The germline V gene has CDR1 SGHTA and CDR2 FQGNSA. With respect to this clone: The antigen remains unidentified.

Donation came from healthy HIV-negative adults that had no recent acute infections or vaccinations. Investigators divided CD4+ cells into CD45RA+ naive and CD45RA-negative memory subsets. Findings and limits, study-wide: Estimated richness values were generally larger in naive subsets than in memory subsets.

The protocol was immunoSEQ multiplex PCR, while the TCRdb copy is restricted to in-frame clones and leaves out a portion. Of about 2.4 million clones in the sample, approximately 93% are singletons; the top ten hold about 0.39%. Sequencing input: naive CD4+ T cells from PBMCs. Specified subset: CD45RA+ positively selected. The chain has TRBV7-2 and TRBJ2-3; no definite D call. This sequence originates from a man younger than 35 in good health. Some clones in this sample may be carry-over from other donors' samples. The CDR3 sequence: CASSLGWAADTQYF. The CDR3 region has the DNA TGTGCCAGCAGCTTAGGGTGGGCAGCAGATACGCAGTATTTT.